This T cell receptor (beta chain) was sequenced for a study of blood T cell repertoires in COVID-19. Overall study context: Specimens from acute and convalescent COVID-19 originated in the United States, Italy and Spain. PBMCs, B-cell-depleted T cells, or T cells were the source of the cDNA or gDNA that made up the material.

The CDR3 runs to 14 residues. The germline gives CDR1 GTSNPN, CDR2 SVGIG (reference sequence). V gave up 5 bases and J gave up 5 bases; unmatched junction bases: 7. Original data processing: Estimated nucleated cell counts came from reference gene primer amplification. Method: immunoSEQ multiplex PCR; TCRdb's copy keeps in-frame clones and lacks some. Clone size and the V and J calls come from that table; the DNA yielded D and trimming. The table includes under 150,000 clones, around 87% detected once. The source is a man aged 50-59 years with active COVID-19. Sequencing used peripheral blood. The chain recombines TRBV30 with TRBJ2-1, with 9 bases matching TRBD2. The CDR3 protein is CAWLLAGRHNEQFF. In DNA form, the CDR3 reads TGTGCCTGGCTGCTAGCGGGGCGCCACAATGAGCAGTTCTTC.